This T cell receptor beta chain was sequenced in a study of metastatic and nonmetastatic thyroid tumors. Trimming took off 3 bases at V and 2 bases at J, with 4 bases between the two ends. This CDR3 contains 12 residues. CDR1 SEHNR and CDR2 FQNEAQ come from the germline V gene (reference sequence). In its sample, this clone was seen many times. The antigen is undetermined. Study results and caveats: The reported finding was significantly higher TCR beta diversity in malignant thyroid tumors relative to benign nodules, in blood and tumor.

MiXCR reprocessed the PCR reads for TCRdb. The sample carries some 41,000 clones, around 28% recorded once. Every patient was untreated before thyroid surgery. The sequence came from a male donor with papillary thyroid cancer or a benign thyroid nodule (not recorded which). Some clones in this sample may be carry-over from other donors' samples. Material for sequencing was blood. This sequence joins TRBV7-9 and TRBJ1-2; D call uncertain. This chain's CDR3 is CASSLTNYGYTF. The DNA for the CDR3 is TGTGCCAGCAGCTTGACAAACTATGGCTACACCTTC.